This TCR beta chain was captured by sequencing in a study of T cell responses to AZD1222 COVID-19 vaccine. A note on this clone: Its antigen is unknown.

Looked up from germline, CDR1 is MDHEN and CDR2 is SYDVKM. CDR3 size: 15 residues. Trimming cost V 6 bases and J 7 bases, with 21 bases left between them. Notes on the study in general: A reported finding is that nearly half of spike-specific TCRs target unmutated variant regions. The study found vaccine-associated CD4 TCRs spanning spike, dominant at 160-218 and 743-854. Spike-specific TCRs gained breadth and depth after people received two AZD1222 doses.

Measured with immunoSEQ multiplex PCR; TCRdb has only the in-frame clones, and not every one. The table shows about 110,000 clones, with 87% occurring only once. Sequencing was performed on peripheral blood, taken on day 0 of AZD1222 vaccination. The chain links TRBV28 to TRBJ1-2; tentatively, D is TRBD1 (5 bases). This clonotype originated in an adult in good health. CDR3: CASSQTGPAGRGYTF. For the CDR3, the DNA is TGTGCCAGCAGCCAAACAGGACCCGCCGGTCGTGGCTACACCTTC.